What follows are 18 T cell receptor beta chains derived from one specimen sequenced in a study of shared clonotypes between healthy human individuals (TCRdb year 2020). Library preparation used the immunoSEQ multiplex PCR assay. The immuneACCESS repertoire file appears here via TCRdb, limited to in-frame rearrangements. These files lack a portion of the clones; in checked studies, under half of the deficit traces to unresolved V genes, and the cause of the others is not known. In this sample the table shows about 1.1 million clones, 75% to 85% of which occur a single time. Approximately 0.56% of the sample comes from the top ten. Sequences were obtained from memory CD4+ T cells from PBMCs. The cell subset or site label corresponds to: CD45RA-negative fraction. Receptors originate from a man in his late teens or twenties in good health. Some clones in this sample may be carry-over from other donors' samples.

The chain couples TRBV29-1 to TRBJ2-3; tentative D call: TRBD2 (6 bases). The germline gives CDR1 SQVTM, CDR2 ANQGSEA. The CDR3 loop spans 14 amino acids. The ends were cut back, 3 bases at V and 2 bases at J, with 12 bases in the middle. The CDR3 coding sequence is TGCAGCGTTGAGGTGCGGGACCCCACAGATACGCAGTATTTT. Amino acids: CSVEVRDPTDTQYF.

Written as DNA, the CDR3 is TGTGCCAGCAGGCCCTCCGGGACGCCTTATGAGCAGTTCTTC. This codes for CASRPSGTPYEQFF. The J gene is TRBJ2-1, the V gene TRBV28; D tentatively reads TRBD1 or TRBD2 (5 bases each). V gave up 6 bases and J gave up 8 bases, with 17 bases separating them. This CDR3 region has 14 residues. From germline, CDR1 is MDHEN and CDR2 SYDVKM.

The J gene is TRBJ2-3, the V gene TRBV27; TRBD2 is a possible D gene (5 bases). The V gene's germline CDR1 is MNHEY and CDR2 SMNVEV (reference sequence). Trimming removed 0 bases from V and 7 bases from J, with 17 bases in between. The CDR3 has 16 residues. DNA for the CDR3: TGTGCCAGCAGTTTATCGCCTAGCCTGGTCGCCCATACGCAGTATTTT. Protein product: CASSLSPSLVAHTQYF.

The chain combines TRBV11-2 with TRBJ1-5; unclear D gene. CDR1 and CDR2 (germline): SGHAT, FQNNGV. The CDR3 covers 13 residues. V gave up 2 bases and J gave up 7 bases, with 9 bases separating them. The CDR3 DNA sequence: TGTGCCAGCAGCTTACGGGCGAACCAGCCCCAGCATTTT. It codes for CASSLRANQPQHF.

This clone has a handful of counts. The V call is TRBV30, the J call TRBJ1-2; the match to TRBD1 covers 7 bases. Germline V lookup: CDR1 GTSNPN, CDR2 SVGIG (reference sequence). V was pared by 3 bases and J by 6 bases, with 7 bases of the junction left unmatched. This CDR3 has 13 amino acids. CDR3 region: CAWSSGTEHGYTF. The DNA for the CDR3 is TGTGCCTGGAGCTCCGGGACAGAACATGGCTACACCTTC.

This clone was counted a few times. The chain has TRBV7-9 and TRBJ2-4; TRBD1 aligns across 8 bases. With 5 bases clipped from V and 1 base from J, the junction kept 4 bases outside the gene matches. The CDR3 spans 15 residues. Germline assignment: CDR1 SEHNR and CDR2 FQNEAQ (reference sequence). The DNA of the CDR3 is TGTGCCAGCAGCCCCGGGGACAGGGCCAAAAACATTCAGTACTTC. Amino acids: CASSPGDRAKNIQYF.

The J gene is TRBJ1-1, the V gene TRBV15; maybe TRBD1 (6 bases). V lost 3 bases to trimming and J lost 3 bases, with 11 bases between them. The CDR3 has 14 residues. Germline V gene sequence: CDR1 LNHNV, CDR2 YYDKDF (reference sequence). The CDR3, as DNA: TGTGCCACCAGCAGGTGGGGGCAGTACACTGAAGCTTTCTTT. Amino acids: CATSRWGQYTEAFF.

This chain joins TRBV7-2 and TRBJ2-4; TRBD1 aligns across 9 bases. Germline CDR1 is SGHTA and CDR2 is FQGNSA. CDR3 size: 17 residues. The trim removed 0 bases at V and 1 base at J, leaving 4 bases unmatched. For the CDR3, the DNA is TGTGCCAGCAGCTTAGCCGGGACAGGGTCGGCCAAAAACATTCAGTACTTC. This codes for CASSLAGTGSAKNIQYF.

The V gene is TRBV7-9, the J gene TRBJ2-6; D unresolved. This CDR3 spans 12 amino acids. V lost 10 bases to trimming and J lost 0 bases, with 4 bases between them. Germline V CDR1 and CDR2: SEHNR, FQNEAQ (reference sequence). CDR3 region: CAIGSGANVLTF. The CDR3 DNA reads TGTGCCATCGGCTCTGGGGCCAACGTCCTGACTTTC. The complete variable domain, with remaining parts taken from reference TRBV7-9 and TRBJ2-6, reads DTGVSQNPRHKITKRGQNVTFRCDPISEHNRLYWYRQTLGQGPEFLTYFQNEAQLEKSRLLSDRFSAERPKGSFSTLEIQRTEQGDSAMYLCAIGSGANVLTFGAGSRLTVL.

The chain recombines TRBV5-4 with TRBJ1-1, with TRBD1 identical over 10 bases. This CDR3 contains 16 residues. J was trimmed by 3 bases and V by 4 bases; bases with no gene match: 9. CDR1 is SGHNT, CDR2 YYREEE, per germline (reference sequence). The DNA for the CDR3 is TGTGCCAGCAGCCCGGGACAGGGGATAAGGTACACTGAAGCTTTCTTT. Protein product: CASSPGQGIRYTEAFF. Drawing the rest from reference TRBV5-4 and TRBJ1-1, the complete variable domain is ETGVTQSPTHLIKTRGQQVTLRCSSQSGHNTVSWYQQALGQGPQFIFQYYREEENGRGNFPPRFSGLQFPNYSSELNVNALELDDSALYLCASSPGQGIRYTEAFFGQGTRLTVV.

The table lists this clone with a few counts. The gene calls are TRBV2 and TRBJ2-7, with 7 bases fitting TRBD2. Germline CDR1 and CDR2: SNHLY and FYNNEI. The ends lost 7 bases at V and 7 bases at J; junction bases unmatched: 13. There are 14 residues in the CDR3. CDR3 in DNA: TGTGCCAGCACTAGAAGGGAGGGGATGGGTGAGCAGTACTTC. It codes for CASTRREGMGEQYF.

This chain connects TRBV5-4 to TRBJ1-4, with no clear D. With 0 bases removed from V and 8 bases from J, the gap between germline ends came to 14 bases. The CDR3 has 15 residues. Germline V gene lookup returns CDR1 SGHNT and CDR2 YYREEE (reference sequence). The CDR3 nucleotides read TGTGCCAGCAGCTTGGCCGGGGTCTTATGGGAAAAACTGTTTTTT. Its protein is CASSLAGVLWEKLFF. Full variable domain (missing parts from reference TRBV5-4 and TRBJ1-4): ETGVTQSPTHLIKTRGQQVTLRCSSQSGHNTVSWYQQALGQGPQFIFQYYREEENGRGNFPPRFSGLQFPNYSSELNVNALELDDSALYLCASSLAGVLWEKLFFGSGTQLSVL.

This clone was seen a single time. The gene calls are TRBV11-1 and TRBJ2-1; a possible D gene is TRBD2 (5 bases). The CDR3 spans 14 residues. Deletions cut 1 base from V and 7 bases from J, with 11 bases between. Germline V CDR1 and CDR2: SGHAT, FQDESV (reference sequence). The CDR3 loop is CASSLERAGNEQFF. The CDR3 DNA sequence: TGTGCCAGCAGCTTAGAGAGGGCCGGAAATGAGCAGTTCTTC.

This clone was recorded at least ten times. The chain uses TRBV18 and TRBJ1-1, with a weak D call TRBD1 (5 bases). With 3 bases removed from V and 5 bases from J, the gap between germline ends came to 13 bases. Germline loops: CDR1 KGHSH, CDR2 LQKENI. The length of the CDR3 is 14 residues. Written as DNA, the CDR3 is TGTGCCAGCTCACCGGCGGGGCAGGAGACTGAAGCTTTCTTT. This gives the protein CASSPAGQETEAFF.

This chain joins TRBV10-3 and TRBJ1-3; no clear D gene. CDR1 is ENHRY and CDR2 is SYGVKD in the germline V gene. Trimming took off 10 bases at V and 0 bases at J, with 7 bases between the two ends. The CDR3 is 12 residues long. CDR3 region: CATGSSGNTIYF. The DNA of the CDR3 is TGTGCCACCGGAAGCTCTGGAAACACCATATATTTT.

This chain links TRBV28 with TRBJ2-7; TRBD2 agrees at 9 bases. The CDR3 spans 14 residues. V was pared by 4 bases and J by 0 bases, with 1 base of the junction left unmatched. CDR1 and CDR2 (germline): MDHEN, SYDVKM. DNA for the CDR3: TGTGCCAGCAGTTCGACTAGCGGCTCCTACGAGCAGTACTTC. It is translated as CASSSTSGSYEQYF.

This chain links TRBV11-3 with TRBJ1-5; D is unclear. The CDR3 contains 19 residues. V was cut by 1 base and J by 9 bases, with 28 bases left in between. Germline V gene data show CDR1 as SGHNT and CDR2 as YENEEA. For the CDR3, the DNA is TGTGCCAGCAGCTTAGGGAGTCCTTTTTATTTTGAGTCCCCTGGGCCCCAGCATTTT. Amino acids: CASSLGSPFYFESPGPQHF.

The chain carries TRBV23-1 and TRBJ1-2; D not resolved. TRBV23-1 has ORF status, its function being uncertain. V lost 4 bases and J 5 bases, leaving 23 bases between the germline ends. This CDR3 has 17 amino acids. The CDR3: CASSPPSRFPVRYGYTF. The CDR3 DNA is TGCGCCAGCAGTCCCCCATCAAGATTTCCCGTGCGGTATGGCTACACCTTC.